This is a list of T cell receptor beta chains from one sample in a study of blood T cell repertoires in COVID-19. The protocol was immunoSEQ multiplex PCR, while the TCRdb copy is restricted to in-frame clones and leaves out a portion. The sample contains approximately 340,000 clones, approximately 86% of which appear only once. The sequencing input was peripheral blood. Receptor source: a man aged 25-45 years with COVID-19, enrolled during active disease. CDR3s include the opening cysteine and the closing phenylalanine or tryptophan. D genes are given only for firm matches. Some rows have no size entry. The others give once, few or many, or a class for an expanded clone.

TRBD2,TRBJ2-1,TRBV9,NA,TGTGCCAGCAGCGTAATAGCGGGGGGGCCCAATGAGCAGTTCTTC,CASSVIAGGPNEQFF
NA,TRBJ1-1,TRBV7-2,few,TGTGCCAGCAGCCTCCTCCTTAGGGGTTCTGAAGCTTTCTTT,CASSLLLRGSEAFF
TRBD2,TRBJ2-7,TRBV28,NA,TGTGCCAGCAGTTTATCCACTTGGCTAGCGGGAGCGCACGAGCAGTACTTC,CASSLSTWLAGAHEQYF
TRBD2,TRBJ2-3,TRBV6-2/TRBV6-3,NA,TGTGCCAGCAGTTACACCGGGAGGGGGGGCGCCGCAGATACGCAGTATTTT,CASSYTGRGGAADTQYF
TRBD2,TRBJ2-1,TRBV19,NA,TGTGCCAGCGGTCTAGCGGGAAGCGCCAATGAGCAGTTCTTC,CASGLAGSANEQFF
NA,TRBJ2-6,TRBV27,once,TGTGCCAGCAGTTCATACGATTCGGGGGCTGGGGCCAACGTCCTGACTTTC,CASSSYDSGAGANVLTF
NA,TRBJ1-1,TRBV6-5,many,TGTGCCAGCAGTAGAGACAGTTCGCTGAACACTGAAGCTTTCTTT,CASSRDSSLNTEAFF
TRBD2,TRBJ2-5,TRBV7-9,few,TGTGCCAGCAGCTTTTATACTAGCGGGAGGGTAGTAGAGACCCAGTACTTC,CASSFYTSGRVVETQYF
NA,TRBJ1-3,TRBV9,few,TGTGCCAGCAGCGGAGGGCTACACGCCTTCGGCTCTGGAAACACCATATATTTT,CASSGGLHAFGSGNTIYF
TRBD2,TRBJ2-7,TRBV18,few,TGTGCCAGCTCCCCTGGACTAGCGGGGGCCTACGAGCAGTACTTC,CASSPGLAGAYEQYF
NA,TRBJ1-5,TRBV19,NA,TGTGCCAGTAGTATGGTGGGGGCAGGTCAGCCCCAGCATTTT,CASSMVGAGQPQHF
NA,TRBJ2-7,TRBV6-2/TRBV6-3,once,TGTGCCAGCAGTTACGGACTCTTCTACGAGCAGTACTTC,CASSYGLFYEQYF
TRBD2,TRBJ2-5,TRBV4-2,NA,TGTGCCAGCAGCCAAGAATTGGGACTAGCGGGAGGTTGGGAGACCCAGTACTTC,CASSQELGLAGGWETQYF
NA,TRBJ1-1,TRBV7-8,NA,TGTGCCAGCAGCCCCTTAACAGGGAACACTGAAGCTTTCTTT,CASSPLTGNTEAFF